Following are 20 T cell receptor beta chains from one sample sequenced in a study of response to subunit inactivated influenza vaccine. In TCRdb, the RT-PCR reads were re-called with MiXCR into one record per CDR3 protein. The sample lists fewer than 750,000 distinct CDR3 sequences; 14% were seen once. The material sequenced was PBMCs from blood, taken about 13 days after vaccination. The origin of the receptors is a man aged 50 or older who received an inactivated influenza vaccine.

With respect to this clonotype: The junction and the germline gene differ at one end; a read error may be behind it. The DNA of the CDR3 is TGTGCCAGCATTCAGACAGGGACAGGTACGCAGTATTTT. Translating it yields CASIQTGTGTQYF. J is TRBJ2-3 and V is TRBV6-1; 8 bases match TRBD1. Per the germline V gene, CDR1 is MNHNS and CDR2 is SASEGT. This CDR3 is 13 amino acids long.

The chain joins TRBV20-1 to TRBJ2-7; 7 nucleotides line up with TRBD2. J lost 9 bases, V lost 6 bases, and 14 bases had no gene match. The V gene's germline CDR1 is DFQATT and CDR2 SNEGSKA (reference sequence). This CDR3 has 13 amino acids. CDR3 region: CSAFRDYYSGQYF. In nucleotides, the CDR3 is TGCAGTGCGTTCCGGGACTACTATTCCGGGCAGTACTTC.

This clonotype was observed at least ten times. The gene calls are TRBV6-2 or TRBV6-3 and TRBJ2-1; 9 bases are shared with TRBD2. The ends lost 0 bases at V and 0 bases at J; junction bases unmatched: 3. From germline, CDR1 is MNHEY and CDR2 SVGEGT. CDR3 size: 17 residues. CDR3 sequence reads: CASSYSLAGFSYNEQFF. DNA for the CDR3: TGTGCCAGCAGTTACTCCCTAGCGGGGTTCTCCTACAATGAGCAGTTCTTC.

The table lists this clonotype with a few counts. This chain links TRBV19 with TRBJ1-1; D uncertain. The CDR3 is 15 residues long. Germline CDR1 reads LNHDA; CDR2 reads SQIVND (reference sequence). Trimming pared 5 bases from V and 0 bases from J, leaving 13 bases between. CDR3 sequence reads: CASSPPYGMNTEAFF. The CDR3, as DNA: TGTGCCAGTAGTCCTCCGTATGGGATGAACACTGAAGCTTTCTTT.

This clonotype was picked up a small number of times. The chain couples TRBV7-2 to TRBJ2-1, with 13 bases that match TRBD2. CDR1 and CDR2 (germline): SGHTA, FQGNSA. CDR3 size: 17 residues. V trimming: 7 bases; J trimming: 3 bases; junction bases outside the gene matches: 9. The CDR3: CASKDGLAGASYNEQFF. In DNA, the CDR3 is TGTGCCAGCAAAGACGGACTAGCGGGAGCTAGCTACAATGAGCAGTTCTTC. Using reference TRBV7-2 and TRBJ2-1 for the parts outside the CDR3, the full variable domain is GAGVSQSPSNKVTEKGKDVELRCDPISGHTALYWYRQSLGQGLEFLIYFQGNSAPDKSGLPSDRFSAERTGGSVSTLTIQRTQQEDSAVYLCASKDGLAGASYNEQFFGPGTRLTVL.

The chain combines TRBV18 with TRBJ2-5; D is unclear. The CDR3 has 13 residues. The V and J ends lost 3 bases and 4 bases respectively, with 9 bases between them. Per germline, CDR1 KGHSH and CDR2 LQKENI. In nucleotides, the CDR3 is TGTGCCAGCTCACCGGAAATCTCAGAGACCCAGTACTTC. As protein: CASSPEISETQYF.

This clonotype appeared a few times. The gene calls are TRBV4-3 and TRBJ2-3; 10 nucleotides match TRBD2. The CDR3 sequence is 15 residues long. The germline V gene has CDR1 LGHNA and CDR2 YSLEER. V was clipped by 4 bases and J by 5 bases; unmatched bases: 6. The CDR3 DNA sequence: TGCGCCAGCAGCCGCGAGCGGGGGGGCCGAGATACGCAGTATTTT. This sequence encodes CASSRERGGRDTQYF.

The chain carries TRBV28 and TRBJ2-5, with D perhaps TRBD2 (5 bases). The CDR3 extends over 17 amino acids. Trimming removed 5 bases at V and 0 bases at J, with 19 bases between. CDR1 is MDHEN and CDR2 is SYDVKM in the germline V gene. CDR3 loop: CASSPLTSGANQETQYF. The CDR3 coding sequence is TGTGCCAGCAGTCCCCTTACCAGCGGAGCCAACCAAGAGACCCAGTACTTC. The full variable domain, rest sourced from reference TRBV28 and TRBJ2-5, is DVKVTQSSRYLVKRTGEKVFLECVQDMDHENMFWYRQDPGLGLRLIYFSYDVKMKEKGDIPEGYSVSREKKERFSLILESASTNQTSMYLCASSPLTSGANQETQYFGPGTRLLVL.

The J gene is TRBJ2-3, the V gene TRBV19; 7 bases agree with TRBD2. V lost 5 bases to trimming and J lost 11 bases; unmatched junction nucleotides: 7. In germline, CDR1 is LNHDA, CDR2 SQIVND (reference sequence). The CDR3 spans 12 residues. The CDR3 DNA is TGTGCCAGTAGTCCTCGGCCGGGGGGGCAGTATTTT. Protein product: CASSPRPGGQYF.

This clonotype has a handful of counts. V and J are TRBV10-3 and TRBJ2-3; 7 bases are a match to TRBD2. J was trimmed by 2 bases and V by 4 bases; bases with no gene match: 9. The CDR3 covers 16 residues. Germline CDR1 is ENHRY and CDR2 is SYGVKD. The CDR3 nucleotides read TGTGCCATCAGTGCAGGGTTTAGCGGGTTCACAGATACGCAGTATTTT. Residues: CAISAGFSGFTDTQYF.

This clonotype has more than one count but fewer than ten. The rearrangement uses TRBV11-2 and TRBJ2-7; D gene unclear. Trimming left V 5 bases short and J 0 bases short, with 14 bases between. There are 15 residues in the CDR3. The germline V gene has CDR1 SGHAT and CDR2 FQNNGV. DNA for the CDR3: TGTGCCAGCAGCGCATCCAGGCGGTTCTCCTACGAGCAGTACTTC. This sequence encodes CASSASRRFSYEQYF.

This clonotype came up a few times. The chain links TRBV5-1 to TRBJ2-3, with D hard to call. Trimming took off 0 bases at V and 4 bases at J, with 15 bases between the two ends. The CDR3 has 16 amino acids. Germline CDR1 reads SGHRS; CDR2 reads YFSETQ. For the CDR3, the DNA is TGCGCCAGCAGCTTGGCTGCCCAAAGCCCGGCAGATACGCAGTATTTT. It encodes CASSLAAQSPADTQYF.

This clonotype turned up a few times. The chain couples TRBV12-3 or TRBV12-4 to TRBJ2-7; D gene unclear. CDR3 length equals 13 residues. Trimming left V 3 bases short and J 3 bases short, with 9 bases between. The CDR3 protein is CASSFYLGYEQYF. As DNA, the CDR3 is TGTGCCAGCAGTTTCTATCTCGGCTACGAGCAGTACTTC.

The gene calls are TRBV5-6 and TRBJ1-1; 9 bases are shared with TRBD1. Per the germline V gene, CDR1 is SGHDT and CDR2 is YYEEEE. With V trimmed by 2 bases and J by 11 bases, 7 bases remained unmatched. The CDR3 is made up of 13 amino acids. The CDR3 DNA reads TGTGCCAGCAGCTTTCCGACAGGGGGTGACGCTTTCTTT. It translates to CASSFPTGGDAFF.

This clonotype was counted between two and nine times. This chain joins TRBV6-1 and TRBJ1-1, with D perhaps TRBD1 (6 bases). This CDR3 is built from 15 residues. The germline V and J ends were trimmed by 5 bases and 0 bases, with 13 bases remaining between them. Germline CDR1 MNHNS, CDR2 SASEGT. CDR3 sequence (DNA): TGTGCCAGCAGTCGGGGGAGGGGGATGAACACTGAAGCTTTCTTT. Amino acid sequence: CASSRGRGMNTEAFF.

This clonotype was detected ten times or more. This rearrangement joins TRBV10-3 to TRBJ1-5; TRBD1 agrees at 7 bases. J was trimmed by 5 bases and V by 3 bases; bases with no gene match: 10. This CDR3 spans 16 amino acids. The germline V gene encodes CDR1 ENHRY and CDR2 SYGVKD. Here the CDR3 reads CAISDGRQGAYQPQHF. The CDR3 DNA is TGTGCCATCAGTGATGGGAGACAGGGTGCGTATCAGCCCCAGCATTTT.

The chain joins TRBV2 to TRBJ1-2; D call uncertain. The germline V gene has CDR1 SNHLY and CDR2 FYNNEI. This CDR3 is 12 amino acids long. The ends were cut back, 4 bases at V and 2 bases at J, with 5 bases in the middle. DNA for the CDR3: TGTGCCAGCAGTGTCGAGAACTATGGCTACACCTTC. Protein sequence: CASSVENYGYTF.

This clonotype was detected only a few times. The chain couples TRBV29-1 to TRBJ2-1, with D maybe TRBD1 (6 bases). The germline V and J ends were trimmed by 7 bases and 4 bases, with 14 bases remaining between them. Per the germline V gene, CDR1 is SQVTM and CDR2 is ANQGSEA. The CDR3 length is 13 residues. In DNA, the CDR3 is TGCAGCGCCTCGGACAGCTTATACAATGAGCAGTTCTTC. This codes for CSASDSLYNEQFF.

This clonotype was detected many times. This rearrangement joins TRBV7-8 to TRBJ1-1, with 9 bases lining up with TRBD1. In germline, CDR1 is SGHVS, CDR2 FQNEAQ. After removal of 5 bases from V and 5 bases from J, the junction contained 9 bases not matched to a gene. The CDR3 spans 15 residues. The CDR3 reads CASSNPYRGRTEAFF. Here the CDR3 DNA reads TGTGCCAGCAGCAATCCCTACAGGGGGCGGACTGAAGCTTTCTTT.

This chain connects TRBV10-3 to TRBJ2-3, with 11 positions matching TRBD2. The CDR3 length is 15 residues. The germline V gene has CDR1 ENHRY and CDR2 SYGVKD. J gave up 2 bases and V 5 bases, and 3 bases lay outside the gene matches. The CDR3 is CAISRLAGTTDTQYF. In DNA form, the CDR3 reads TGTGCCATCAGTAGACTAGCGGGGACCACAGATACGCAGTATTTT.